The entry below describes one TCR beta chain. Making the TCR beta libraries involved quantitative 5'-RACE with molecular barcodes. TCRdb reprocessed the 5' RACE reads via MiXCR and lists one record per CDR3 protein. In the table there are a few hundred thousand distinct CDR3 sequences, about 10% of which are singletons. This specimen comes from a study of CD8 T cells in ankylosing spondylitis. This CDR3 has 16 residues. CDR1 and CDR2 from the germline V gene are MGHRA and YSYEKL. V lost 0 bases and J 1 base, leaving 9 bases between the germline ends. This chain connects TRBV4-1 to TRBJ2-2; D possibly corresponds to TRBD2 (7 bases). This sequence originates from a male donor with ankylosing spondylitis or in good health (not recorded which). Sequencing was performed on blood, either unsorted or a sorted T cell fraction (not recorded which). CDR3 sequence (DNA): TGCGCCAGCAGCCAAGAAGGGGGGGGGAACACCGGGGAGCTGTTTTTT. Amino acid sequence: CASSQEGGGNTGELFF.